The 2 T cell receptor beta chains below were found in one sample sequenced in a study of T cells in women clearing cervical HPV infection. The data were produced by immunoSEQ multiplex PCR, yet TCRdb's version contains in-frame clones alone and is incomplete. The sample data list about 39,000 clones. Sequencing used blood buffy coat. These receptors originate from a woman aged 18 to 75 with a cervical HPV16 infection that either progressed to CIN3+ or cleared (not recorded which).

On this clone itself: The read ends 3 residues shy of where the CDR3 ends; the end is completed using the germline J gene. This sequence joins TRBV30 and TRBJ2-5; possibly TRBD1 for D (7 bases). The CDR3 has 17 amino acids. Trimming removed 0 bases from V and 5 bases from J, with 22 bases in between. Germline CDR1 GTSNPN, CDR2 SVGIG (reference sequence). CDR3 protein: CAWSVGGGIGGRETQYF. The sequenced CDR3 bases are TGTGCCTGGAGTGTTGGGGGCGGGATAGGGGGCCGGGAGACC.

To note about this clone: Read coverage stops 3 residues before the CDR3 terminus; the germline J gene supplies the remainder. The chain is built from TRBV20-1 and TRBJ1-2; TRBD1 matches at 10 bases. The CDR3 runs 15 residues. V was clipped by 6 bases and J by 2 bases; unmatched bases: 9. Germline values: CDR1 DFQATT, CDR2 SNEGSKA (reference sequence). The part of the CDR3 DNA that was read is TGCAGTGCAGCGGCTAAGGGACAGGGGAACTATGGC. It yields the protein CSAAAKGQGNYG. The entire CDR3 protein is CSAAAKGQGNYGYTF.